This T cell receptor beta chain was found in a study of identifying expanded T cells in peripheral blood. Study-wide results and caveats: Across healthy donors, higher total template counts meant significantly greater roughly 2-week count variance.

For this clone: Its matching antigen is unknown.

Some clones are missing from TCRdb's copy, which holds only in-frame ones; the method was immunoSEQ multiplex PCR. Of approximately 80,000 clones listed, almost 85% were seen once; the top ten hold around a sixth. V trimming: 6 bases; J trimming: 6 bases; junction bases outside the gene matches: 3. CDR3 size: 13 residues. CDR1 is MNHEY and CDR2 is SMNVEV in the germline V gene (reference sequence). The sequence was collected from a person between 18 and 75 years old in good health. The gene calls are TRBV27 and TRBJ2-2; 8 nucleotides line up with TRBD1. The sample taken for sequencing was blood. Here the CDR3 DNA reads TGTGCCAGCAGATGGACAGGGTCCGGGGAGCTGTTTTTT. Protein: CASRWTGSGELFF.